The 8 T cell receptor beta chains below were found in one sample sequenced in a study of blood T cell repertoires in COVID-19. Using immunoSEQ multiplex PCR, the repertoire was profiled, and TCRdb retains in-frame clones only, with some absent. Of around 180,000 clones listed, about 85% are singletons. The specimen was peripheral blood. The origin of the receptors is a person aged 65-85 years with COVID-19, enrolled during active disease.

V and J are TRBV7-8 and TRBJ2-3; 7 bases match TRBD2. This CDR3 is 17 amino acids long. The V gene end was trimmed by 5 bases and the J gene end by 2 bases; junction bases not matched to a gene: 13. Germline V gene sequence: CDR1 SGHVS, CDR2 FQNEAQ. This CDR3 is CASSRIIRAGTTDTQYF. The CDR3 DNA reads as TGTGCCAGCAGCCGAATTATTAGAGCGGGGACCACAGATACGCAGTATTTT.

V is TRBV28 and J is TRBJ2-3, with D uncertain. V was trimmed by 3 bases and J by 2 bases, leaving 18 bases between them. Germline V gene lookup returns CDR1 MDHEN and CDR2 SYDVKM. The CDR3 runs to 17 residues. The CDR3 sequence: CASSFRGGMRYTDTQYF. The DNA for the CDR3 is TGTGCCAGCAGTTTTAGAGGCGGAATGAGATACACAGATACGCAGTATTTT.

V is TRBV7-9 and J is TRBJ1-1; no reliable D call. The CDR3 loop spans 13 amino acids. Germline CDR1 is SEHNR and CDR2 is FQNEAQ (reference sequence). The V and J ends lost 5 bases and 5 bases respectively, with 12 bases between them. The DNA for the CDR3 is TGTGCCAGCAGCCCGCGATTTGAGACTGAAGCTTTCTTT. Translated, it gives CASSPRFETEAFF. The full variable domain, rest sourced from reference TRBV7-9 and TRBJ1-1, is DTGVSQNPRHKITKRGQNVTFRCDPISEHNRLYWYRQTLGQGPEFLTYFQNEAQLEKSRLLSDRFSAERPKGSFSTLEIQRTEQGDSAMYLCASSPRFETEAFFGQGTRLTVV.

V and J are TRBV28 and TRBJ1-5, with TRBD1 matching over 9 bases. J was trimmed by 4 bases and V by 6 bases; bases with no gene match: 10. Per germline, CDR1 MDHEN and CDR2 SYDVKM. This CDR3 spans 16 amino acids. The CDR3 protein is CASRWVGTGRNQPQHF. The CDR3 nucleotides are TGTGCCAGCAGATGGGTGGGGACAGGGAGGAATCAGCCCCAGCATTTT. The whole variable domain, filled in from reference TRBV28 and TRBJ1-5, reads DVKVTQSSRYLVKRTGEKVFLECVQDMDHENMFWYRQDPGLGLRLIYFSYDVKMKEKGDIPEGYSVSREKKERFSLILESASTNQTSMYLCASRWVGTGRNQPQHFGDGTRLSIL.

The rearrangement uses TRBV4-3 and TRBJ1-2; 7 bases match TRBD1. This CDR3 spans 19 amino acids. Germline CDR1 is LGHNA and CDR2 is YSLEER. The trim removed 1 base at V and 0 bases at J, leaving 14 bases unmatched. The CDR3 sequence: CASSQGAPGQSLPNYGYTF. Here the CDR3 DNA reads TGCGCCAGCAGCCAAGGGGCGCCGGGACAGAGTCTCCCTAACTATGGCTACACCTTC.

The chain uses TRBV7-6 and TRBJ2-3; the D gene is possibly TRBD2 (6 bases). This CDR3 contains 16 residues. CDR1 and CDR2 (germline): SGHVS, FNYEAQ. The V and J ends lost 1 base and 0 bases respectively, with 11 bases between them. The chain's CDR3 is CASSLVGGLSTDTQYF. The CDR3, as DNA: TGTGCCAGCAGCTTAGTGGGGGGACTGAGCACAGATACGCAGTATTTT.

The chain is built from TRBV3-1 (or the pseudogene TRBV3-2) and TRBJ2-3, with 7 bases that match TRBD2. V trimming: 1 base; J trimming: 3 bases; junction bases outside the gene matches: 4. The CDR3 covers 15 residues. Germline loops: CDR1 LGHDT, CDR2 YNNKEL (reference sequence). CDR3 region: CASSQGGGGTDTQYF. Here the CDR3 DNA reads TGTGCCAGCAGCCAAGGGGGGGGAGGGACAGATACGCAGTATTTT.

The chain employs TRBV6-5 and TRBJ1-3, with D uncertain. This CDR3 is built from 10 residues. Germline-derived CDR1 and CDR2 are MNHEY and SVGAGI. With 10 bases removed from V and 6 bases from J, the gap between germline ends came to 7 bases. The CDR3 loop reads CATGLNTIYF. Here the CDR3 DNA reads TGTGCCACTGGGCTAAACACCATATATTTT.